This T cell receptor (beta chain) was recorded in a study of blood T cell repertoires in COVID-19 (dated by TCRdb to 2018 to 2020). About the full investigation: Samples from collaborators originated in the United States, Italy and Spain and spanned both the acute and convalescent phases of COVID-19. The prospective study material was composed of cDNA or gDNA derived from T cells, B-cell-depleted T cells, or PBMCs. Sample metadata almost always included a de-identified subject ID, COVID-19 status, age in years and sex. The repertoires were released in a freely available public database meant as a resource for research on the immune response to SARS-CoV-2. Samples came from the ongoing ImmuneRACE study (first 160 participants) plus 1,254 subjects from 6 global collaborators. Where HLA class I and class II types were available, the types were taken from metadata supplied by the sample provider, not from assay-based typing. The dataset comprised deeply sampled blood TCRbeta repertoires from subjects exposed to, actively infected with, or recovered from COVID-19. What the study reported, not specific to this receptor: The amount of clinical and demographic metadata varied by source and participant and was provided uncurated.

Points on this clone: This clone's antigen is unknown. No much larger clonotype is one base removed from it; base qualities were not supplied.

Participants in the prospective study were enrolled through a virtual design, were aged about 18 to 100 years, and lived in 24 United States geographic areas. In the prospective study, cohorts were assigned on the basis of participant-reported clinical history obtained from a screening survey and a study questionnaire. Mobile phlebotomists in the prospective study collected whole blood, serum and a nasopharyngeal or oropharyngeal swab from every participant. Participants in the prospective study had the option to provide additional blood draws and questionnaires over a roughly 2-month period. Before DNA extraction, blood samples from the prospective study were shipped at room temperature or frozen. TCRbeta CDR3 regions were amplified from genomic DNA using the immunoSEQ Assay, a bias-controlled multiplex PCR. On the study's bioinformatics: The number of nucleated cells in each sample was estimated by amplification of reference gene primers within the assay. To quantify the absolute abundance of each unique TCRbeta CDR3 rearrangement, sequence reads were collapsed and filtered. For each sample, productive Simpson clonality was calculated as the square root of Simpson's diversity index over productive rearrangements. As stored in TCRdb, this immuneACCESS dataset retains in-frame rearrangements with V and J assigned. A fraction of the clones does not appear; measured against another copy, unresolved V genes explain less than half of the discrepancy, and the remainder lacks a known reason. The DNA was the basis for D and trimming; V, J and clone size are from that table. A total of a few hundred thousand clones appear in this sample, 87% of them only once. The ten largest clones add up to under 13% of the sample.

The CDR3 holds 16 amino acids from the cysteine to the phenylalanine. Of all the DNA, just the CDR3 is kept, 48 bases in frame from base 1. Sequences SEHNR (CDR1) and FQNEAQ (CDR2) are obtained from the germline V gene (reference sequence). V is pruned by 4 bases and J by 0 bases, leaving 3 bases of the junction without a gene match. Source material: PBMCs or T cells enriched from blood (not recorded which). This receptor was taken from a man between 18 and 35 years old with acute COVID-19. The chain couples TRBV7-9 to TRBJ2-1, with 10 junctional bases fitting TRBD2. The CDR3 region: CASSSGTSVSYNEQFF. The DNA sequence is given as TGTGCCAGCAGCTCCGGGACTAGCGTCTCCTACAATGAGCAGTTCTTC.